This T cell receptor (beta chain) was captured by sequencing in a study of T cell repertoires in cytomegalovirus infection (dated by TCRdb to between 2017 and 2020). Some background on the complete study: The HLA type of each donor mattered for the analysis, because public TCR beta signatures pointed to carriage of CMV infection along with the matching HLA type. The paper as a whole reports these results and caveats: Carriers of CMV infection plus the relevant HLA type were discriminated by the cumulative frequency of public TCR beta family members in the study cohort and in an independent approximately 360-donor cohort. The ex vivo response was dominated by HLA-C-restricted CMV-specific TCR beta clonotypes, which also provided the single most frequent clonotype in two of eight donors.

This sample was sequenced with an Illumina HiSeq 1500. The public reads were quality trimmed at Q25 with fastp and then assembled into clones with MiXCR by TCRdb, keeping productive beta chains. Rows merge per CDR3 protein into single entries with the most common DNA and genes. Here the sample has 500,000 to 600,000 distinct CDR3 sequences; about 17% occur a single time. The ten biggest clones cover 20% to 30% of the sample. In its sample, this clonotype was seen many times. Its antigen is unknown. No base quality values were provided; no much bigger clone lies one nucleotide off. V loses 5 bases at its end and J loses 4 bases; junction bases beyond the gene matches: 7. The CDR3 holds 14 amino acids from the cysteine to the phenylalanine. Solely the CDR3 DNA is kept, with 42 bases framed from the first base. CDR1 and CDR2 are drawn from the germline V gene: MNHNS, SASEGT.

The sequence is built from TRBV6-1 and TRBJ2-5; TRBD2 aligns with 7 central bases. This TCR derives from a human donor in good health (CMV status not recorded). Some clones in this sample may be carry-over from other donors' samples. Sequenced material: CD8+ T cells from PBMCs. The CDR3 has the sequence CASSKPPGGETQYF. The DNA sequence reads TGTGCCAGCAGTAAACCCCCGGGGGGAGAGACCCAGTACTTC.